This is a list of T cell receptor beta chains from one sample in a study of T cells after yellow fever vaccination. TCRdb called the 5' RACE reads again in MiXCR, with one record for every CDR3 protein. The repertoire consists of 450,000 to 550,000 distinct CDR3 sequences, with 20% to 25% occurring once and the leading ten covering about 16%. The starting material was PBMCs, obtained roughly 20 days after the first yellow fever vaccination. The receptors were sampled from a man aged 18 to 35 who received the YFV17D yellow fever vaccine. Both conserved end residues are part of each CDR3. The order of the fields is V gene, clone size, CDR3 length, D gene, J gene, CDR3 DNA, CDR3 protein. A D gene is named only where the DNA matches it firmly. The size entry is marked missing in some rows and otherwise reads once, few, many or a size class.

>TRBV7-2|few|17|.|TRBJ2-1
TGTGCCAGCAGCTCTCACCCTTCGACGGGTCCGTACAATGAGCAGTTCTTC
CASSSHPSTGPYNEQFF
>TRBV15|few|13|.|TRBJ1-1
TGTGCCACCAGCCCCCGGTTCGGCACTGAAGCTTTCTTT
CATSPRFGTEAFF
>TRBV2|once|17|.|TRBJ2-6
TGTGCCAGGTCTAACGGGGCCGATAATATTGGGGCCAACGTCCTGACTTTC
CARSNGADNIGANVLTF
>TRBV6-5|.|14|.|TRBJ2-7
TGTGCCAGCAGTTACCCGACAGAGACCTACGAGCAGTACTTC
CASSYPTETYEQYF
>TRBV29-1|few|13|TRBD1|TRBJ1-5
TGCAGCGTTGCCTGGACAGGAGGCGAGCCCCAGCATTTT
CSVAWTGGEPQHF
>TRBV24-1|.|13|.|TRBJ1-2
TGTGCCACCAGTGTTGAAGGTTGGTATGGCTACACCTTC
CATSVEGWYGYTF
>TRBV6-2/TRBV6-3|.|12|TRBD1|TRBJ1-2
TGTGCCAGCAGCCGCCGGGACAGAGGCTACACCTTC
CASSRRDRGYTF
>TRBV4-3|few|14|.|TRBJ2-7
TGCGCCAGCAGCCAAGATCGCGCGGGCTACGAGCAGTACTTC
CASSQDRAGYEQYF
>TRBV5-4|few|11|.|TRBJ1-2
TGTGCCAGCAGCTTGTCTTCAGGCTACACCTTC
CASSLSSGYTF
>TRBV11-2|.|15|.|TRBJ2-7
TGTGCCAGCAGTCATCCAAACTGGGGCGTCCACGAGCAGTACTTC
CASSHPNWGVHEQYF
>TRBV4-2|.|13|.|TRBJ2-5
TGTGCCAGCAGCCAAACCCGGGGGGAGACCCAGTACTTC
CASSQTRGETQYF
>TRBV5-1|few|15|TRBD2|TRBJ2-1
TGCGCCAGTTTTCTAGCGGGGGCAACATACAATGAGCAGTTCTTC
CASFLAGATYNEQFF
>TRBV7-2|few|14|.|TRBJ2-5
TGTGCCAGCAGCTTTAGGGCGGTTCAAGAGACCCAGTACTTC
CASSFRAVQETQYF
>TRBV10-3|once|16|TRBD1|TRBJ2-1
TGTGCCATCAGTGCGGACAGGTCCCGAACATACAATGAGCAGTTCTTC
CAISADRSRTYNEQFF
>TRBV7-6|.|14|TRBD2|TRBJ2-1
TGTGCCAGCAGCTCGGGGACTAGCGGGGATGAGCAGTTCTTC
CASSSGTSGDEQFF
>TRBV6-5|.|16|.|TRBJ2-5
TGTGCCAGCAGTTACTGGAGAAGGGACGAAAGAGAGACCCAGTACTTC
CASSYWRRDERETQYF
>TRBV12-3/TRBV12-4|few|15|.|TRBJ2-6
TGTGCCAGCAGGGCCCCGGGGTCTGGGGCCAACGTCCTGACTTTC
CASRAPGSGANVLTF
>TRBV5-1|.|16|TRBD1|TRBJ2-3
TGCGCCAGCAGCTGGGGGACAGGGGGATTCGAAGATACGCAGTATTTT
CASSWGTGGFEDTQYF
>TRBV5-1|.|12|.|TRBJ1-2
TGCGCCAGCAGCTTGGAACTCGGTGGCTACACCTTC
CASSLELGGYTF
>TRBV5-1|.|17|.|TRBJ1-6
TGCGCCAGCAGCTTGGATATAGGGGGCTCCTATAATTCACCCCTCCACTTT
CASSLDIGGSYNSPLHF
>TRBV7-8|once|17|.|TRBJ1-5
TGTGCCAGCAGCTTAGTTTGGGGCTTTACCGGGAATCAGCCCCAGCATTTT
CASSLVWGFTGNQPQHF
>TRBV12-3/TRBV12-4|.|13|.|TRBJ2-7
TGTGCCAGCAACCGGGGAGGGGGCTACGAGCAGTACTTC
CASNRGGGYEQYF
>TRBV2|.|18|.|TRBJ2-4
TGTGCCAGCAGTGTCGCTCCGGACAGTATTTTAGCCAAAAACATTCAGTACTTC
CASSVAPDSILAKNIQYF
>TRBV20-1|.|14|TRBD1|TRBJ2-2
TGCAGTGCTATAGACAGGGGGGACACCGGGGAGCTGTTTTTT
CSAIDRGDTGELFF
>TRBV7-9|.|13|.|TRBJ2-1
TGTGCCAGCAGGGCAGGGTTATACAATGAGCAGTTCTTC
CASRAGLYNEQFF
>TRBV20-1|few|14|TRBD2|TRBJ2-3
TGCAGTGCGACACTAGCGACTAGCACAGATACGCAGTATTTT
CSATLATSTDTQYF
>TRBV4-1|few|13|.|TRBJ2-5
TGCGCCAGCGCCAAAGGCGTTGGAGAGACCCAGTACTTC
CASAKGVGETQYF
>TRBV9|few|14|.|TRBJ2-5
TGTGCCAGCAGCGTAGGCGGGACGAAAGAGACCCAGTACTTC
CASSVGGTKETQYF
>TRBV5-1|.|16|.|TRBJ1-1
TGCGCCAGCAGCTTGTTTATTCGGGATGAAGGAACTGAAGCTTTCTTT
CASSLFIRDEGTEAFF
>TRBV20-1|.|14|.|TRBJ2-3
TGCAGTGCTACCCCGACAGGAACCACAGATACGCAGTATTTT
CSATPTGTTDTQYF
>TRBV6-1|.|13|TRBD1|TRBJ1-5
TGTGCCAGCAGGGGGACAGGGTGGGGGCCCCAGCATTTT
CASRGTGWGPQHF
>TRBV20-1|.|15|TRBD2|TRBJ2-3
TGCAGTGCTCCGGGGCTAGCGGGAGCGGTAGATACGCAGTATTTT
CSAPGLAGAVDTQYF
>TRBV12-3/TRBV12-4|many|11|.|TRBJ2-3
TGTGCCAGCAGTTACTGGGATACGCAGTATTTT
CASSYWDTQYF
>TRBV5-6|few|13|.|TRBJ2-5
TGTGCCAGCAGTTGGGACGGCACGAGGGCCCAGTACTTC
CASSWDGTRAQYF
>TRBV12-3/TRBV12-4|.|15|TRBD2|TRBJ2-3
TGTGCCAGCGGATACCTAGCGGGGGTAGGAGATACGCAGTATTTT
CASGYLAGVGDTQYF
>TRBV28|few|16|TRBD2|TRBJ2-7
TGTGCCAGCAGTTTACCGCCGGGACTAGCTTCTTCCGAGCAGTACTTC
CASSLPPGLASSEQYF
>TRBV4-3|few|16|.|TRBJ1-2
TGCGCCAGCAGCCAAGATCGAAGGGGGGTCGGTGCTGGCTACACCTTC
CASSQDRRGVGAGYTF
>TRBV18|few|13|.|TRBJ1-6
TGTGCCAGCTCACCACCTGCCAATTCACCCCTCCACTTT
CASSPPANSPLHF
>TRBV29-1|few|12|TRBD1|TRBJ2-1
TGCAGCGTGGACAGGGCGGACAATGAGCAGTTCTTC
CSVDRADNEQFF
>TRBV18|few|14|.|TRBJ2-4
TGTGCCAGCTCACCGAATGGCAGAGCAAACATTCAGTACTTC
CASSPNGRANIQYF
>TRBV14|few|13|.|TRBJ2-5
TGTGCCAGCAGCCAAAATCACCAAGAGACCCAGTACTTC
CASSQNHQETQYF
>TRBV5-6|.|15|TRBD2|TRBJ2-1
TGTGCCAGCAGCTCCATCTCAGCGGGGGGGCATGAGCAGTTCTTC
CASSSISAGGHEQFF
>TRBV20-1|few|15|TRBD1|TRBJ1-6
TGCAGTGCTAGATCGTCAGGGGGCGTAAATTCACCCCTCCACTTT
CSARSSGGVNSPLHF
>TRBV6-1|.|13|.|TRBJ2-3
TGTGCCAGCAGCCGCCCTAGCACAGATACGCAGTATTTT
CASSRPSTDTQYF
>TRBV6-1|few|15|.|TRBJ2-3
TGTGCCAGCAGTGGGGAGGAAGCTATCACAGATACGCAGTATTTT
CASSGEEAITDTQYF
>TRBV10-2|few|15|.|TRBJ1-6
TGCGCCAGCAGTGAGTCTTTCGGTGTAGGGATCCCCCTCCACTTT
CASSESFGVGIPLHF
>TRBV6-1|few|16|TRBD1|TRBJ2-4
TGTGCCAGCAGTCCTGCCGGGACAGGGGTCGTGAACATTCAGTACTTC
CASSPAGTGVVNIQYF
>TRBV19|.|16|.|TRBJ1-1
TGTGCCAGTAGTAGCCCCCTAGGTATTCGGAACACTGAAGCTTTCTTT
CASSSPLGIRNTEAFF